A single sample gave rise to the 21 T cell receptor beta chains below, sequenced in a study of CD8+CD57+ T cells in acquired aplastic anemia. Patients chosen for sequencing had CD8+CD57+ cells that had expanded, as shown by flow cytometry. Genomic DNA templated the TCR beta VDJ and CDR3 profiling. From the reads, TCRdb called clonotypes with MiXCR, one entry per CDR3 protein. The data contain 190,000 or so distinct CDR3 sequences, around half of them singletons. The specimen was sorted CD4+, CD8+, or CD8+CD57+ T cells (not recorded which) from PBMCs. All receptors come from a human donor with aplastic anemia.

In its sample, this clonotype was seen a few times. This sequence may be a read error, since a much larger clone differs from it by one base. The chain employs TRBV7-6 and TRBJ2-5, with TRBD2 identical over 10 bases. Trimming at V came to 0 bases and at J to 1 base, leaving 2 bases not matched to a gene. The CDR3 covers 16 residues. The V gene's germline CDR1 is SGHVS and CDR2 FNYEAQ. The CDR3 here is CASSLASGGIQETQYF. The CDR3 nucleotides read TGTGCCAGCAGCTTAGCTAGCGGGGGGATCCAAGAGACCCAGTACTTC.

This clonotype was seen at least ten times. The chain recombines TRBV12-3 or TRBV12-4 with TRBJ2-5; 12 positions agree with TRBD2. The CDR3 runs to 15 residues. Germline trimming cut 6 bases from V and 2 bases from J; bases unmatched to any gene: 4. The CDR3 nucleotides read TGTGCCAGCAGCCGACTAGCGGGGGCACAAGAGACCCAGTACTTC. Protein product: CASSRLAGAQETQYF.

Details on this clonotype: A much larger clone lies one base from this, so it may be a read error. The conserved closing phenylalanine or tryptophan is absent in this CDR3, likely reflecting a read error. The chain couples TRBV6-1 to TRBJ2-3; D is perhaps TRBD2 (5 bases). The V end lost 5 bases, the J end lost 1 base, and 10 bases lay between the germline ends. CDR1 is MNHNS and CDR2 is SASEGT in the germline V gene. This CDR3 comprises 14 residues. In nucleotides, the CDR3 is TGTGCCAGCAGTACCTGGACTGGCACAGATACGCAGTATCTT. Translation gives CASSTWTGTDTQYL.

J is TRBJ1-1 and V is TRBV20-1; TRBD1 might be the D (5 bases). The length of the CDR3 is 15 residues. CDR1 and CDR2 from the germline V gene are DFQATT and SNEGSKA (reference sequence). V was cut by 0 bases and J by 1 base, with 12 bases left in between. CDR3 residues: CSARDIGTANTEAFF. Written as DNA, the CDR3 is TGCAGTGCTAGAGATATTGGGACGGCGAACACTGAAGCTTTCTTT.

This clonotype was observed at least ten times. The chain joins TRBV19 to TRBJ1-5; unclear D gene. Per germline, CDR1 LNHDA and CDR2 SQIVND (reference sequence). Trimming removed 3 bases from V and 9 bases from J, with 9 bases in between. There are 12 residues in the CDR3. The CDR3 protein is CASSIIDRPQHF. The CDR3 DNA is TGTGCCAGTAGTATCATTGATCGGCCCCAGCATTTT.

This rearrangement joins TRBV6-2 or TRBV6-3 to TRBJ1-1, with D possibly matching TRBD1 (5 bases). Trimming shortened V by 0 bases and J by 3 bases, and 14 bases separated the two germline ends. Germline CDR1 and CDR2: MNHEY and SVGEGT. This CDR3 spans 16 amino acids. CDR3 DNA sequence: TGTGCCAGCAGTTACTCGTGGGGGGAGAAGGACACTGAAGCTTTCTTT. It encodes CASSYSWGEKDTEAFF.

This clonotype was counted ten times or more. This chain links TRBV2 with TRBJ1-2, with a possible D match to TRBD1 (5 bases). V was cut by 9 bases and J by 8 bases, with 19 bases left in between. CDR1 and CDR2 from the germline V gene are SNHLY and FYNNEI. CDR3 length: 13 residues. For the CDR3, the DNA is TGTGCCAGTGGCGGAGGTAATCGGGGCGGCTACACCTTC. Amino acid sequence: CASGGGNRGGYTF. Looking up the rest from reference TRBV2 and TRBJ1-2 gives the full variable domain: EPEVTQTPSHQVTQMGQEVILRCVPISNHLYFYWYRQILGQKVEFLVSFYNNEISEKSEIFDDQFSVERPDGSNFTLKIRSTKLEDSAMYFCASGGGNRGGYTFGSGTRLTVV.

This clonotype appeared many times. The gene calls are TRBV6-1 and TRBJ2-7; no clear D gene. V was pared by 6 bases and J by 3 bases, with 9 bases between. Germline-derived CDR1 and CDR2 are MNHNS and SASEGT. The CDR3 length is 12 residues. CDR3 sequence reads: CASSIPYYEQYF. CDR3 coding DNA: TGTGCCAGCAGCATCCCTTACTACGAGCAGTACTTC.

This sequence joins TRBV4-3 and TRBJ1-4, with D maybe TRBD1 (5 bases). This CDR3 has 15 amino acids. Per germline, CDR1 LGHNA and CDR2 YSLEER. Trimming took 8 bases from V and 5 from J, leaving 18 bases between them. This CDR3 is CASAKGGGGNEKLFF. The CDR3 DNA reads TGCGCCAGCGCCAAAGGCGGGGGAGGGAATGAAAAACTGTTTTTT.

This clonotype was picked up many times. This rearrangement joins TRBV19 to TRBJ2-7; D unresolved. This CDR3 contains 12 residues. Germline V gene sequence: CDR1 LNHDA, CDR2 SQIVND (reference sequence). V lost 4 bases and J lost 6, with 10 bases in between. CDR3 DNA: TGTGCCAGTAGTAGTACCCCATCCGAGCAGTACTTC. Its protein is CASSSTPSEQYF.

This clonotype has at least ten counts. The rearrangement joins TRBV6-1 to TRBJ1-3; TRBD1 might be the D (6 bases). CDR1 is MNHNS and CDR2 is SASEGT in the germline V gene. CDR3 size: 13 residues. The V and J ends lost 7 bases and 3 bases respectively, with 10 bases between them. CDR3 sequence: CASTEGGGNTIYF. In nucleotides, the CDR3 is TGTGCCAGCACCGAGGGGGGTGGAAACACCATATATTTT.

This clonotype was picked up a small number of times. The CDR3 reads CASSPHSNEQFF. As DNA, the CDR3 is TGTGCCAGCAGCCCCCACAGCAATGAGCAGTTCTTC. The chain combines TRBV7-8 with TRBJ2-1; D is undetermined. The ends were cut back, 5 bases at V and 6 bases at J, with 8 bases in the middle. The CDR3 sequence is 12 residues long. CDR1 SGHVS and CDR2 FQNEAQ come from the germline V gene.

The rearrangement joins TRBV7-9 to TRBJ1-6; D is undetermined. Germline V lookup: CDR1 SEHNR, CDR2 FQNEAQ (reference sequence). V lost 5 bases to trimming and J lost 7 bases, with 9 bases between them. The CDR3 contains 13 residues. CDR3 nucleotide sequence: TGTGCCAGCAGCCCTACCGCAAATTCACCCCTCCACTTT. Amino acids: CASSPTANSPLHF.

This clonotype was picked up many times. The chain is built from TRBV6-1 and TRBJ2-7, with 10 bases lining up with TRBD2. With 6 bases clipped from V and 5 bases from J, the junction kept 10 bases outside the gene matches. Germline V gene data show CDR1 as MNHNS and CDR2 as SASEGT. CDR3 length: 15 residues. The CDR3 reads CASRGGAGGFNEQYF. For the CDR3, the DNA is TGTGCCAGCAGGGGGGGAGCGGGAGGGTTCAACGAGCAGTACTTC.

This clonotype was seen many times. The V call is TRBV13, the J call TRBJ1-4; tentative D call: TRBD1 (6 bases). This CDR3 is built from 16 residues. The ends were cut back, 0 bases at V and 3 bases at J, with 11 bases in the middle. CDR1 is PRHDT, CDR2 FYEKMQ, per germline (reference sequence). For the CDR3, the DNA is TGTGCCAGCAGCTTAGGACAGGGCAAGGCTAATGAAAAACTGTTTTTT. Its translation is CASSLGQGKANEKLFF.

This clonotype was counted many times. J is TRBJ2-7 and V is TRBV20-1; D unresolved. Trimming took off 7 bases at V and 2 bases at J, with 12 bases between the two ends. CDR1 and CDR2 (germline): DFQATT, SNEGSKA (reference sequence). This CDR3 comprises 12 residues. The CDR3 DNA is TGCAGTGGGATATCACACACCTACGAGCAGTACTTC. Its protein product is CSGISHTYEQYF.

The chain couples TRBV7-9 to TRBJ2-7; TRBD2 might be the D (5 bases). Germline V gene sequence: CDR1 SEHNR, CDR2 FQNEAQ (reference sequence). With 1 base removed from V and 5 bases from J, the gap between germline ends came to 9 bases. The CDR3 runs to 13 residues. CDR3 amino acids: CASSLGTTNEQYF. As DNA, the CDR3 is TGTGCCAGCAGCTTAGGGACGACTAACGAGCAGTACTTC.

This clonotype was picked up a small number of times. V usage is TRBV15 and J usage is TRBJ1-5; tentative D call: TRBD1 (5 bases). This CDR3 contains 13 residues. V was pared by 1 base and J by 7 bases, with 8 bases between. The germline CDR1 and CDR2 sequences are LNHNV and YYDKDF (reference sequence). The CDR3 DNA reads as TGTGCCACCAGCAGAGGGGGCGAACAGCCCCAGCATTTT. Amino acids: CATSRGGEQPQHF.

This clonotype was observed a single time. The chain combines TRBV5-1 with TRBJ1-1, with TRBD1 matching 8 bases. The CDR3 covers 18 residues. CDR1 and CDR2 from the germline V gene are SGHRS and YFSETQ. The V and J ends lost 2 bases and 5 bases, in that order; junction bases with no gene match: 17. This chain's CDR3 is CASSLSGQATVLRTEAFF. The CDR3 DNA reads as TGCGCCAGCAGCTTATCGGGACAGGCTACTGTACTCCGAACTGAAGCTTTCTTT.

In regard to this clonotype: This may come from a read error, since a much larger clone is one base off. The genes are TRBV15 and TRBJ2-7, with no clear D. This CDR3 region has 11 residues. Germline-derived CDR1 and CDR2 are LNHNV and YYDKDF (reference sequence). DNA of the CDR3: TGTGCCAGCAGCCTATTCTACGAGCCGTACTTC. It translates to CASSLFYEPYF.

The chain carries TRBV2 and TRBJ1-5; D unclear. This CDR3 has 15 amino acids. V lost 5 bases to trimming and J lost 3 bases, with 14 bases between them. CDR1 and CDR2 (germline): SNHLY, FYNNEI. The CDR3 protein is CASSFGLAYNQPQHF. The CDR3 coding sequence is TGTGCCAGCAGTTTCGGACTGGCCTACAATCAGCCCCAGCATTTT.